This T cell receptor beta chain is from a study of tumor-infiltrating lymphocytes in primary liver carcinoma. The study, taken as a whole, reports: It was in tumors, not blood, that the top-250-clone fraction was significantly higher (p = 0.039). Overlap in tumor-adjacent and tumor-blood pairs fell below that of tumor region pairs.

Using a constant-region primer together with ProtoScript II reverse transcriptase, TCR beta cDNA was made from 500 ng of total RNA. Three nested multiplex PCR rounds, a slightly modified ARM-PCR, produced the libraries for TCR beta. Primers for the first two PCR rounds were TRBV1-TRBV30 forward primers and a C-beta reverse primer (roughly 10 cycles per round). TCRdb called the multiplex PCR reads again in MiXCR, with one record for every CDR3 protein. The profile covers over 100,000 distinct CDR3 sequences, with approximately 71% appearing a single time and more than 7% taken by the ten largest. As for this clonotype: As yet, its antigen is unknown.

RNA and DNA were co-extracted from roughly 20-30 mg of unsorted bulk tissue. Cases comprised patients with primary liver carcinoma who received surgical resection. Patients showed chronic HBV infection and an absence of prior treatment. From germline, CDR1 is MNHNS and CDR2 SASEGT. V dropped 2 bases and J dropped 2; count of bases not matched to a gene: 15. The length of the CDR3 is 21 residues. The sequenced sample consisted of tumor-adjacent normal liver tissue. The receptor was isolated from a woman aged 55 to 70 with primary liver carcinoma and hepatitis B virus infection. The chain carries TRBV6-1 and TRBJ2-5, with 15 positions matching TRBD2. As DNA, the CDR3 is TGTGCCAGCAGTGAACTCAAATGTGGACTAGCGGGAGGGCCGTTGCAAGAGACCCAGTACTTC. Translating it yields CASSELKCGLAGGPLQETQYF.